This T cell receptor beta chain was recorded in a study of blood T cell repertoires in COVID-19. The overall study: Spain, Italy and the United States supplied samples that represented acute and convalescent COVID-19.

The method was immunoSEQ multiplex PCR; TCRdb's version includes in-frame clones alone and lacks a portion of them. The data contain around 270,000 clones, around 90% of them seen just once; the ten biggest clones take up 4%. The sample comprised peripheral blood. The clonotype comes from a man in his 60s who had recovered from COVID-19.

Here the CDR3 reads CASSLTVVTSGEQYF. DNA of the CDR3: TGTGCCAGCAGTTTGACAGTCGTGACTAGCGGCGAGCAGTACTTC. This chain uses TRBV27 with TRBJ2-7; 9 nucleotides align to TRBD2. The CDR3 length is 15 residues. The junction had 9 bases not matched to a gene; V was cut back by 3 bases and J by 6 bases. Looked up from germline, CDR1 is MNHEY and CDR2 is SMNVEV (reference sequence).